This T cell receptor (beta chain) was sequenced during a study of Graves' ophthalmopathy and Graves' hyperthyroidism. From RNA, the CDR3 regions of TCR beta chains were amplified and sequenced. Second-round multiplex PCR came after a first-round RT-PCR that employed HTBI primers. TCRdb passed the multiplex PCR reads through MiXCR, listing each CDR3 protein once. Seen here are 660,000 or so distinct CDR3 sequences, about 40% observed once, and the top ten hold about 3.3%. CDR3 size: 15 residues. In germline, CDR1 is ENHRY, CDR2 SYGVKD. The chain has TRBV10-3 and TRBJ2-5; 10 bases line up with TRBD2. The J call is doubtful: the DNA matches TRBJ2-1 better. Sample: peripheral blood. The TCR sequence derives from an adult man with Graves' ophthalmopathy. This CDR3 reads CAISEGLAALDTQFF. CDR3 sequence (DNA): TGTGCCATCAGTGAGGGACTAGCGGCCCTGGATACGCAGTTCTTC.